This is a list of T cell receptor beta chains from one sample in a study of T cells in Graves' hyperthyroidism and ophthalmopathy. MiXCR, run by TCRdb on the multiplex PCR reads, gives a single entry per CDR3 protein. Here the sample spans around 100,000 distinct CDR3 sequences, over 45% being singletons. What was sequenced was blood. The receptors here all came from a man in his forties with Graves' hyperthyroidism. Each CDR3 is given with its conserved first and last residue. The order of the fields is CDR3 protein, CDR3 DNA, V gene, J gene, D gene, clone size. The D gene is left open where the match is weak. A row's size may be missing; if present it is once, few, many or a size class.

CASSLGTSGELFF	TGTGCCAGCAGTCTTGGGACTAGCGGGGAGCTGTTTTTT	TRBV12-3/TRBV12-4	TRBJ2-2	TRBD2	NA
CASSQGQDYGYTF	TGTGCCAGCAGCCAAGGACAGGACTATGGCTACACCTTC	TRBV3-1	TRBJ1-2	NA	few
CASSLAENNEQFF	TGTGCCAGCAGCTTAGCGGAGAACAATGAGCAGTTCTTC	TRBV7-6	TRBJ2-1	NA	many
CASSRTSVSSYEQYF	TGTGCCAGCAGCAGGACTAGCGTAAGCTCCTACGAGCAGTACTTC	TRBV28	TRBJ2-7	TRBD2	many
CSARDRRGTGFYEQYF	TGCAGTGCTAGAGATAGGAGAGGGACAGGATTCTACGAGCAGTACTTC	TRBV20-1	TRBJ2-7	TRBD1	many
CASRGAGTGGAYEQYF	TGTGCCAGCAGGGGAGCCGGGACAGGGGGCGCCTACGAGCAGTACTTC	TRBV6-6	TRBJ2-7	TRBD1	NA
CASSSGQGAKLYEQYF	TGCGCCAGCAGCTCAGGACAGGGGGCGAAACTGTACGAGCAGTACTTC	TRBV5-1	TRBJ2-7	TRBD1	many
CAISPPLLTDAQYF	TGTGCCATCAGTCCCCCTCTCCTCACAGATGCGCAGTATTTT	TRBV10-3	TRBJ2-3	NA	NA
CAISPGQGYEQYF	TGTGCCATCAGTCCGGGACAGGGCTACGAGCAGTACTTC	TRBV10-3	TRBJ2-7	TRBD1	NA
CAISEAGDMMNTEAFF	TGTGCCATCAGTGAGGCAGGGGATATGATGAACACTGAAGCTTTCTTT	TRBV10-3	TRBJ1-1	NA	NA
CASSLGQHDSRPQHF	TGTGCCAGCAGCTTAGGCCAACACGACAGTCGGCCCCAGCATTTT	TRBV7-9	TRBJ1-5	NA	once
CASSVGTSGGWETQYF	TGTGCCAGCAGCGTAGGGACTAGCGGGGGGTGGGAGACCCAGTACTTC	TRBV9	TRBJ2-5	TRBD2	many
CASSLGSLSTDTQYF	TGTGCCAGCAGCTTGGGCAGCCTTAGCACAGATACGCAGTATTTT	TRBV7-3	TRBJ2-3	NA	many
CASSFGGSYAGELFF	TGTGCCAGCAGCTTTGGGGGGAGTTACGCCGGGGAGCTGTTTTTT	TRBV7-2	TRBJ2-2	NA	NA
CASSGGELGIGRETQYF	TGTGCCAGCAGCGGGGGGGAACTTGGGATTGGTCGAGAGACCCAGTACTTC	TRBV28	TRBJ2-5	TRBD2	NA
CASSQGGWFEAFF	TGCGCCAGCAGCCAAGGAGGGTGGTTTGAAGCTTTCTTT	TRBV4-1	TRBJ1-1	NA	many
CASSLAAGRAFF	TGTGCCAGCAGCTTAGCGGCAGGGCGAGCTTTCTTT	TRBV7-9	TRBJ1-1	NA	once
CASITAGAQETQYF	TGTGCCAGCATTACAGCGGGGGCCCAAGAAACCCAGTACTTC	TRBV6-1	TRBJ2-5	TRBD2	NA
CASSFSGEQFF	TGTGCCAGCAGCTTTAGCGGGGAGCAGTTCTTC	TRBV11-1	TRBJ2-1	TRBD2	many
CASSEIRSNYGYTF	TGCGCCAGCAGTGAGATCCGTTCTAACTATGGCTACACCTTC	TRBV10-2	TRBJ1-2	NA	once
CASSFSKGQETQYF	TGTGCCAGCAGCTTTAGCAAGGGTCAAGAGACCCAGTACTTC	TRBV7-2	TRBJ2-5	NA	many
CATVTTGGLNQPQHF	TGTGCCACCGTCACAACAGGGGGCTTGAATCAGCCCCAGCATTTT	TRBV15	TRBJ1-5	TRBD1	NA
CASSRGVVSSWSTDTQYF	TGTGCCAGCAGCCGGGGGGTGGTGAGCAGTTGGAGCACAGATACGCAGTATTTT	TRBV5-8	TRBJ2-3	TRBD2	many
CASSLERFPCEQYF	TGTGCCAGCAGCTTGGAACGTTTCCCCTGCGAGCAGTACTTC	TRBV7-9	TRBJ2-7	NA	NA
CASSGRANTGELFF	TGTGCCAGCAGCGGGAGGGCCAACACCGGGGAGCTGTTTTTT	TRBV2	TRBJ2-2	TRBD2	NA
CASSPILEGMNTEAFF	TGTGCCAGCAGCCCAATCCTCGAGGGAATGAACACTGAAGCTTTCTTT	TRBV7-6	TRBJ1-1	NA	many
CAWRVNTEAFF	TGTGCCTGGAGAGTTAACACTGAAGCTTTCTTT	TRBV30	TRBJ1-1	NA	few
CANSFEDGPNTEAFF	TGCGCCAACAGCTTTGAAGACGGTCCTAACACGGAAGCTTTCTTT	TRBV5-1	TRBJ1-1	NA	NA
CASCEAGTGYEEQYF	TGTGCCAGCTGTGAAGCGGGGACAGGGTATGAAGAGCAGTACTTC	TRBV2	TRBJ2-7	TRBD1	NA
CAWIPAGHNEQFF	TGTGCCTGGATCCCCGCCGGGCACAATGAGCAGTTCTTC	TRBV7-3	TRBJ2-1	NA	few
CAISAYNQETQYF	TGTGCCATCAGTGCCTATAACCAAGAGACCCAGTACTTC	TRBV10-3	TRBJ2-5	NA	many
CASSLAGGEQFF	TGTGCTAGCAGCTTAGCGGGGGGTGAGCAGTTCTTC	TRBV7-7	TRBJ2-1	TRBD2	many
CASSIFGTQDQHF	TGTGCCAGTAGTATATTTGGAACCCAGGACCAGCATTTT	TRBV19	TRBJ1-5	NA	many
CASSLGPGVNTEAFF	TGTGCCAGCAGCTTAGGACCGGGGGTGAACACTGAAGCTTTCTTT	TRBV11-3	TRBJ1-1	NA	NA
CSARASYPLAGGDEQFF	TGCAGTGCTAGAGCCTCATACCCTCTAGCGGGGGGAGATGAGCAGTTCTTC	TRBV20-1	TRBJ2-1	TRBD2	many
CASSTDNQPQHF	TGTGCCAGCAGCACGGACAACCAGCCCCAGCATTTT	TRBV7-9	TRBJ1-5	NA	NA
CASRGQNQPQHF	TGTGCCAGCAGAGGACAGAATCAGCCCCAGCATTTT	TRBV6-1	TRBJ1-5	NA	many
CASSPLGDRYF	TGCGCCAGCAGCCCCCTCGGGGATCGGTACTTC	TRBV5-1	TRBJ2-7	NA	once
CASSSSTGTGDLYEQYF	TGTGCCAGCAGTTCAAGCACCGGGACAGGTGACCTCTACGAGCAGTACTTC	TRBV6-5	TRBJ2-7	TRBD1	few